Shown below are 30 T cell receptor beta chains from a single sample sequenced in a study of cytomegalovirus exposure and HLA in healthy donors. In the PCR, 60 Vbeta and 13 Jbeta primers were used. Libraries were prepared by immunoSEQ multiplex PCR; TCRdb keeps only in-frame clonotypes and omits some of them. This sample carries approximately 170,000 clones, 65% to 70% of them seen once, and the ten largest clones take 4.5%. The sample taken for sequencing was PBMCs. The receptors were sampled from a woman aged 18-29 years in good health and CMV-seropositive.

The rearrangement links TRBV28 to TRBJ1-1, with 7 positions matching TRBD1. The CDR3 spans 15 residues. Germline trimming cut 5 bases from V and 5 bases from J; bases unmatched to any gene: 11. Germline V gene data show CDR1 as MDHEN and CDR2 as SYDVKM. DNA for the CDR3: TGTGCCAGCAGTCTCCAACAGGGGATGACTACTGAAGCTTTCTTT. Its protein is CASSLQQGMTTEAFF.

This clone was recorded only once. This chain uses TRBV2 with TRBJ1-2; D is ambiguous. Germline V gene lookup returns CDR1 SNHLY and CDR2 FYNNEI. The ends were cut back, 6 bases at V and 6 bases at J, with 11 bases in the middle. The CDR3 spans 12 residues. This CDR3 is CASRSRINGYTF. The CDR3 bases are TGTGCCAGCAGGAGCAGGATCAATGGCTACACCTTC. Full variable domain (remainder filled in from reference TRBV2 and TRBJ1-2): EPEVTQTPSHQVTQMGQEVILRCVPISNHLYFYWYRQILGQKVEFLVSFYNNEISEKSEIFDDQFSVERPDGSNFTLKIRSTKLEDSAMYFCASRSRINGYTFGSGTRLTVV.

This clone has just a few counts. This chain uses TRBV27 with TRBJ1-1, with TRBD1 matching over 8 bases. The CDR3 extends over 16 amino acids. The junction had 14 bases not matched to a gene; V was cut back by 9 bases and J by 2 bases. Looked up from germline, CDR1 is MNHEY and CDR2 is SMNVEV (reference sequence). The CDR3 DNA reads TGTGCCAGTGTGGACAGGGCACCAAGGGGTAACACTGAAGCTTTCTTT. Translation: CASVDRAPRGNTEAFF.

The rearrangement links TRBV2 to TRBJ1-2; the match to TRBD1 covers 10 bases. The ends lost 3 bases at V and 0 bases at J; junction bases unmatched: 10. Germline V CDR1 and CDR2: SNHLY, FYNNEI. This CDR3 has 18 residues. CDR3 nucleotide sequence: TGTGCCAGCAGTGACTCGGGGGACAGGGGTCGTCCTAACTATGGCTACACCTTC. It translates to CASSDSGDRGRPNYGYTF.

This clone was observed a handful of times. V and J are TRBV7-9 and TRBJ1-4; possibly TRBD1 for D (5 bases). Germline V lookup: CDR1 SEHNR, CDR2 FQNEAQ (reference sequence). Trimming pared 3 bases from V and 7 bases from J, leaving 9 bases between. The CDR3 loop spans 13 amino acids. This chain's CDR3 is CASSLGLGEKLFF. The CDR3 DNA is TGTGCCAGCAGCTTGGGGCTCGGTGAAAAACTGTTTTTT.

This clone has more than one count but fewer than ten. V usage is TRBV6-5 and J usage is TRBJ2-7; 8 positions agree with TRBD1. Germline V gene sequence: CDR1 MNHEY, CDR2 SVGAGI. The CDR3 totals 16 residues. J was trimmed by 2 bases and V by 2 bases; bases with no gene match: 8. The DNA of the CDR3 is TGTGCCAGCAGTTACGCAGGACAGGGAGTTCCCTACGAGCAGTACTTC. It encodes CASSYAGQGVPYEQYF.

This chain joins TRBV27 and TRBJ1-5, with a possible D match to TRBD1 (5 bases). V lost 6 bases and J lost 6, with 15 bases in between. CDR3 length: 14 residues. From germline, CDR1 is MNHEY and CDR2 SMNVEV (reference sequence). The CDR3 spells CASSSRVSVQPQHF. In DNA form, the CDR3 reads TGTGCCAGCAGCTCCAGGGTGTCAGTTCAGCCCCAGCATTTT.

The chain links TRBV27 to TRBJ2-5; either TRBD1 or TRBD2 may supply D (5 bases each). Germline loops: CDR1 MNHEY, CDR2 SMNVEV (reference sequence). CDR3 size: 15 residues. The ends were cut back, 10 bases at V and 1 base at J, with 19 bases in the middle. CDR3 sequence (DNA): TGTGCCATCAGGAGGAAGGGGTGGGGCCAAGAGACCCAGTACTTC. Its translation is CAIRRKGWGQETQYF.

This clone was found once. The chain is built from TRBV14 and TRBJ1-2; D is perhaps TRBD1 (6 bases). Germline CDR1 is SGHDN and CDR2 is FVKESK. The length of the CDR3 is 15 residues. The V end was cut by 4 bases, the J end by 0 bases, with 12 bases between. The CDR3 here is CASSPHRETNYGYTF. The CDR3 region has the DNA TGTGCCAGCAGCCCACACAGGGAAACTAACTATGGCTACACCTTC.

The V and J genes are TRBV6-6 and TRBJ2-1; D unresolved. Trimming removed 5 bases from V and 4 bases from J, with 18 bases in between. This CDR3 has 16 amino acids. CDR1 and CDR2 (germline): MNHNY, SVGAGI (reference sequence). CDR3 bases: TGTGCCAGCAGTCCCTCGGGTAGCATTGGGTACAATGAGCAGTTCTTC. Encoded protein: CASSPSGSIGYNEQFF.

The chain links TRBV1 to TRBJ2-5; TRBD2 reflects the table's D call only, with no check against the DNA. The J call is uncertain, as TRBJ2-7 better fits the DNA end. TRBV1 is an annotated pseudogene. The CDR3 runs to 17 residues. CDR3 coding DNA: TGCACCAGCAGCCATCCGGGACCGGGACTACTCTCCTACGAGCAGTACTTC. Translated, it gives CTSSHPGPGLLSYEQYF.

This clone was counted between two and nine times. The chain employs TRBV30 and TRBJ1-1; D gene ambiguous. Germline CDR1 and CDR2: GTSNPN and SVGIG (reference sequence). The germline V and J ends were trimmed by 8 bases and 0 bases, with 19 bases remaining between them. The CDR3 is 15 residues long. Written as DNA, the CDR3 is TGTGCCGGACTGAGAGGGATATTAGTGAACACTGAAGCTTTCTTT. Protein sequence: CAGLRGILVNTEAFF.

The rearrangement joins TRBV7-8 to TRBJ1-4; tentative D call: TRBD1 (5 bases). The germline gives CDR1 SGHVS, CDR2 FQNEAQ. V shed 3 bases and J shed 0 bases, with 5 bases lying between them. The CDR3 extends over 14 amino acids. The CDR3 reads CASSLDTTNEKLFF. The CDR3, as DNA: TGTGCCAGCAGCTTGGACACAACTAATGAAAAACTGTTTTTT.

The chain links TRBV7-6 to TRBJ1-1, with D possibly matching TRBD1 (6 bases). The V gene's germline CDR1 is SGHVS and CDR2 FNYEAQ. Trimming removed 5 bases from V and 3 bases from J, with 19 bases in between. The CDR3 has 16 amino acids. Written as DNA, the CDR3 is TGTGCCAGCAGCCCGACAGGCGAAGTAGAGGACACTGAAGCTTTCTTT. This sequence encodes CASSPTGEVEDTEAFF.

This clone has just a few counts. The gene calls are TRBV7-3 and TRBJ2-2, with a weak D call TRBD2 (6 bases). The CDR3 covers 13 residues. Trimming pared 0 bases from V and 11 bases from J, leaving 10 bases between. Looked up from germline, CDR1 is SGHTA and CDR2 is FQGTGA. The CDR3: CASSLTGGSELFF. As DNA, the CDR3 is TGTGCCAGCAGCTTAACCGGGGGTAGTGAGCTGTTTTTT.

This chain connects TRBV7-9 to TRBJ2-7; TRBD2 is a possible D gene (5 bases). The CDR3 length is 13 residues. Trimming stripped 1 base from V and 3 bases from J, with 7 bases between. Germline V gene sequence: CDR1 SEHNR, CDR2 FQNEAQ (reference sequence). This CDR3 is CASSLVRGYEQYF. In nucleotides, the CDR3 is TGTGCCAGCAGCTTAGTACGGGGCTACGAGCAGTACTTC.

This chain joins TRBV19 and TRBJ2-7; 9 bases are a match to TRBD2. The length of the CDR3 is 13 residues. The V gene end was trimmed by 3 bases and the J gene end by 7 bases; junction bases not matched to a gene: 4. Germline CDR1 reads LNHDA; CDR2 reads SQIVND (reference sequence). CDR3 amino acids: CASSMREGWEQYF. CDR3 coding DNA: TGTGCCAGTAGTATGCGGGAGGGATGGGAGCAGTACTTC.

Of note for this clone: An end of the junction does not agree with germline; a read error may underlie this. This chain links TRBV7-2 with TRBJ1-1, with D unclear. Germline V CDR1 and CDR2: SGHTA, FQGNSA. The CDR3 loop spans 13 amino acids. CDR3 in amino acids: CASSRRLITEAFF. The CDR3 coding sequence is TGTGCTAGCAGCCGGCGGCTGATCACTGAAGCTTTCTTT.

The chain carries TRBV15 and TRBJ2-7; D perhaps matches TRBD1 (6 bases). V was cut by 3 bases and J by 0 bases, with 15 bases left in between. The CDR3 totals 16 residues. Germline lookup yields CDR1 LNHNV and CDR2 YYDKDF (reference sequence). In DNA, the CDR3 is TGTGCCACCAGCAGTGATTCTGGACAGTACTCCTACGAGCAGTACTTC. Translated: CATSSDSGQYSYEQYF. Full variable domain (outside the CDR3, taken from reference TRBV15 and TRBJ2-7): DAMVIQNPRYQVTQFGKPVTLSCSQTLNHNVMYWYQQKSSQAPKLLFHYYDKDFNNEADTPDNFQSRRPNTSFCFLDIRSPGLGDTAMYLCATSSDSGQYSYEQYFGPGTRLTVT.

V usage is TRBV7-3 and J usage is TRBJ2-1; the match to TRBD1 covers 10 bases. There are 16 residues in the CDR3. Trimming at V came to 4 bases and at J to 9 bases, leaving 12 bases not matched to a gene. Germline V gene data show CDR1 as SGHTA and CDR2 as FQGTGA. As DNA, the CDR3 is TGTGCCAGCAGCTCAACCTACGGACAGGGGGTGGGTGAGCAGTTCTTC. It specifies CASSSTYGQGVGEQFF. The complete variable domain, with remaining parts taken from reference TRBV7-3 and TRBJ2-1, reads GAGVSQTPSNKVTEKGKYVELRCDPISGHTALYWYRQSLGQGPEFLIYFQGTGAADDSGLPNDRFFAVRPEGSVSTLKIQRTERGDSAVYLCASSSTYGQGVGEQFFGPGTRLTVL.

The chain couples TRBV10-3 to TRBJ1-1; no clear D gene. V dropped 11 bases and J dropped 3 bases, with 10 bases sitting between them. The length of the CDR3 is 11 residues. Germline CDR1 ENHRY, CDR2 SYGVKD. The CDR3 spells CASQEHTEAFF. The CDR3 DNA reads TGTGCCTCCCAAGAGCACACTGAAGCTTTCTTT.

In nucleotides, the CDR3 is TGTGCCAGCAGCTTAGAAGGGGGATGGGCCCACAATGAGCAGTTCTTC. It yields the protein CASSLEGGWAHNEQFF. The chain carries TRBV7-8 and TRBJ2-1; D is perhaps TRBD1 (6 bases). The length of the CDR3 is 16 residues. The V gene's germline CDR1 is SGHVS and CDR2 FQNEAQ. The V gene lost 1 base and the J gene lost 5 bases, with 15 bases spanning the gap.

The chain carries TRBV7-9 and TRBJ2-1; D possibly corresponds to TRBD1 (5 bases). Trimming removed 5 bases at V and 5 bases at J, with 19 bases between. This CDR3 is built from 16 residues. The germline gives CDR1 SEHNR, CDR2 FQNEAQ (reference sequence). The DNA for the CDR3 is TGTGCCAGCAGCCCCTTGAGTGGGGCTCGTGACAATGAGCAGTTCTTC. Its protein product is CASSPLSGARDNEQFF.

V gene TRBV6-6 combines with J gene TRBJ1-2, with 8 bases fitting TRBD1. From germline, CDR1 is MNHNY and CDR2 SVGAGI (reference sequence). The CDR3 contains 15 residues. V dropped 5 bases and J dropped 2; count of bases not matched to a gene: 7. The CDR3 protein is CASSPAGGSNYGYTF. CDR3 sequence (DNA): TGTGCCAGCAGTCCAGCAGGGGGCTCGAACTATGGCTACACCTTC.

The chain recombines TRBV27 with TRBJ2-7, with 9 bases identical to TRBD1. The V and J ends lost 2 bases and 4 bases, in that order; junction bases with no gene match: 3. CDR3 size: 14 residues. Germline-derived CDR1 and CDR2 are MNHEY and SMNVEV (reference sequence). CDR3 coding DNA: TGTGCCAGCAGTTTAGGGACAGGGAGATACGAGCAGTACTTC. Its protein is CASSLGTGRYEQYF.

This sequence joins TRBV18 and TRBJ1-5, with D maybe TRBD1 (5 bases). The CDR3 extends over 16 amino acids. Germline values: CDR1 KGHSH, CDR2 LQKENI. The V and J ends lost 3 bases and 3 bases respectively, with 15 bases between them. The chain's CDR3 is CASSPRQGLDNQPQHF. The DNA of the CDR3 is TGTGCCAGCTCACCGCGTCAGGGATTGGACAATCAGCCCCAGCATTTT. The variable domain in full, with the rest retrieved from reference TRBV18 and TRBJ1-5, is NAGVMQNPRHLVRRRGQEARLRCSPMKGHSHVYWYRQLPEEGLKFMVYLQKENIIDESGMPKERFSAEFPKEGPSILRIQQVVRGDSAAYFCASSPRQGLDNQPQHFGDGTRLSIL.

This clone was recorded a few times. Mismatch with germline at one junction end may stem from a read error. CDR3 residues: CASSLVVLKTEAFF. The CDR3, as DNA: TGTGCCAGCAGTTTGGTAGTCTTGAAAACTGAAGCTTTCTTT. The chain has TRBV28 and TRBJ1-1; no reliable D call. The CDR3 is 14 amino acids. CDR1 is MDHEN, CDR2 SYDVKM, per germline. The variable domain in full, completed from reference TRBV28 and TRBJ1-1, reads DVKVTQSSRYLVKRTGEKVFLECVQDMDHENMFWYRQDPGLGLRLIYFSYDVKMKEKGDIPEGYSVSREKKERFSLILESASTNQTSMYLCASSLVVLKTEAFFGQGTRLTVV.

The chain carries TRBV7-2 and TRBJ2-1; 10 bases align to TRBD2. Germline lookup yields CDR1 SGHTA and CDR2 FQGNSA. V trimming: 3 bases; J trimming: 3 bases; junction bases outside the gene matches: 2. The CDR3 sequence is 15 residues long. In DNA, the CDR3 is TGTGCCAGCAGCTTCCTAGCGGGAGTCTACAATGAGCAGTTCTTC. This sequence encodes CASSFLAGVYNEQFF. The full variable domain, its missing parts supplied by reference TRBV7-2 and TRBJ2-1, is GAGVSQSPSNKVTEKGKDVELRCDPISGHTALYWYRQSLGQGLEFLIYFQGNSAPDKSGLPSDRFSAERTGGSVSTLTIQRTQQEDSAVYLCASSFLAGVYNEQFFGPGTRLTVL.

This clone was counted between two and nine times. The chain employs TRBV19 and TRBJ2-7; tentative D call: TRBD2 (5 bases). The germline V gene has CDR1 LNHDA and CDR2 SQIVND (reference sequence). The V gene lost 3 bases and the J gene lost 3 bases, with 9 bases spanning the gap. There are 13 residues in the CDR3. CDR3 loop: CASSMEGSYEQYF. CDR3 nucleotides: TGTGCCAGTAGTATGGAAGGGAGCTACGAGCAGTACTTC.

The chain combines TRBV19 with TRBJ2-2; 9 nucleotides align to TRBD2. Per the germline V gene, CDR1 is LNHDA and CDR2 is SQIVND (reference sequence). The length of the CDR3 is 14 residues. Losses at the gene ends were 8 bases for V and 4 bases for J; bases not matched to a gene: 5. CDR3 sequence reads: CASDAGGLTGELFF. The DNA of the CDR3 is TGTGCCAGTGATGCGGGGGGGCTCACCGGGGAGCTGTTTTTT.